This entry is about one TCR beta chain. The antigen it binds to is not known. Base qualities are not at hand, and no much larger clone is one base apart. The sample is drawn from a study of cytomegalovirus exposure and HLA in healthy donors (dated by TCRdb to about 2017). Some background on the complete study: According to an earlier analysis of around 600 of the donors, about 179 million T cells yielded 117 million unique TCR beta sequences and more than 250 Gb of sequence data. An early release that covered roughly 600 HLA-typed donors contained approximately 300 gigabases of sequencing data and tens of millions of unique TCR sequences. The genetic ancestry cluster associated with self-reported Caucasian donors included 81% of the roughly 390 genotyped donors. The study aimed to test whether cataloging public T cell receptors could reveal signatures of past pathogen exposure. The study profiled the T cell repertoires of more than 500 subjects by immunosequencing and related them to cytomegalovirus serostatus. Besides the first cohort of about 730 subjects, a separate validation cohort made up of about 120 different subjects was used. To predict cytomegalovirus infection status, the study brought together high-throughput TCR immunosequencing, statistical association of individual TCRs with disease status, and machine learning. A later analysis re-analyzed previously published TCR beta repertoires from hundreds of donors and added high-resolution HLA genotyping to study TCR occurrence patterns. Rather than drawing on any new phenotypic data, the later analysis identified candidate immune exposures from TCR beta sequences and the way those sequences occurred across donors. In an earlier analysis of several hundred of the donors, high-throughput TCR beta sequencing was used to judge whether each TCR beta V gene segment behaved as functional or pseudogenic. Donor age, sex, ethnicity and CMV serostatus were compiled together with the repertoire data. A later genetic analysis used genome-wide SNP genotypes for about three fifths of the 666 donors, treating that subset as a discovery cohort. All discovery cohort repertoires had been generated using a single sequencing platform. HLA typing included class I and class II loci at four-digit resolution. Typing coverage varied by locus: about 629-630 donors for A, B, C, DRB1 and DQB1; under 550 for DQA1; over 600 for DPA1; more than 450 for DPB1. About five DR-DQ haplotypes were treated as single units for association and clustering because of strong linkage in the cohort. Across some 400 genotyped donors of the cohort, an average of about 200,000 unique TCR beta nucleotide sequences per donor were sequenced, and approximately 17% of those sequences were non-productive.

Libraries were made using the immunoSEQ multiplex PCR assay. For the multiplex PCR, a mixture combining 60 forward primers for TCR Vbeta segments and 13 reverse primers for TCR Jbeta segments was used. The CDR3 region of rearranged TCR beta genes was amplified from genomic DNA with a multiplex PCR assay. The amplified TCR beta libraries were sequenced on the Illumina HiSeq System as 87-base-pair reads. As for how the authors treated the data: A later analysis tallied tens of millions of unique TCR beta chains across the approximately 670 repertoires, and some 10 million of those chains were shared by two or more donors. Raw reads were error-corrected and collapsed into unique sequences by a nearest-neighbor algorithm in which closely related sequences were merged to remove PCR and sequencing errors. Alignment of CDR3 sequences to IMGT reference sequences was used to assign V, D and J gene segments. Each retained sequence needed at least a six-nucleotide match to both a V gene segment and a J gene segment. A rearrangement was called productive if the CDR3 had no stop codons and remained in frame with V and J, and every other rearrangement was called non-productive. Following IMGT convention, CDR3 was defined as the stretch from the second conserved V-encoded cysteine up to the conserved J-encoded phenylalanine. The earlier analysis of about 590 of the donors excluded sequences that lacked an unambiguous match to a single V gene segment. In an earlier analysis of approximately 590 of the donors, a V segment was called functional when productive rearrangements were above 56.7%, and segregating when the standard deviation between donors exceeded 5%. A statistical classification framework was developed to diagnose cytomegalovirus status using the catalog of TCR beta chain sequences. In a later analysis, V and J genes were assigned by comparing TCR nucleotide sequences against IMGT/GENE-DB human TR gene sequences. The TCRdist pipeline was used in a later analysis to assign CDR3 sequences and most-parsimonious VDJ recombination scenarios. In a later analysis, each TCR beta chain was defined by its CDR3 amino acid sequence together with its V-gene family, and reads lacking a unique V-gene family were excluded. A later analysis removed 450 to 600 highly shared, low-generation-probability nucleotide sequences to deal with suspected cross-contamination and a sequencing artifact. In a later analysis, a clonal expansion index for each public chain was calculated from normalized within-repertoire ranks of inferred template counts. A later analysis computed generation probabilities with a VDJ recombination model fitted to out-of-frame rearrangements, and checked the results against IGoR. In a later analysis, TCR-TCR, TCR-HLA and TCR-CMV co-occurrence was scored with hypergeometric tests, and a repertoire-size bias correction was applied to TCR pairs. A later analysis estimated false discovery rates by permuting HLA or CMV assignments 20 times. In a later analysis, co-occurring TCRs were grouped with DBSCAN, and TCRdist sequence similarity was added when clustering was performed within HLA-allele-positive subsets. Repertoires with fewer than 30,000 or more than 120,000 public chains were left out of co-occurrence clustering, as were five repertoires with anomalous nucleotide sharing. The clones in this table, taken by TCRdb from immuneACCESS, are in-frame only. Not every clone is retained; where verified, under half of the shortfall comes from an unresolved V gene, and the cause of the rest is unknown. That table furnishes V, J and clone size, whereas the DNA furnished D and trimming. The sample includes some 120,000 clones, with 74% observed a single time. 2% to 2.5% of the sample goes to the ten largest clones.

Overall study outcomes, separate from this receptor: A further reported finding was that TCR beta sequences accurately predicted the HLA-A and HLA-B alleles for most subjects in the first cohort. Linkage disequilibrium might explain the correlated functional status among segregating V segments, but an unknown experimental factor could not be ruled out. It was suggested by the authors that the approach could potentially be generalized to other disease states and immunological phenotypes. While some public TCRs were present in many individuals, most TCR sequences turned up only very rarely across donors. The earlier analysis of some 560 of the donors excluded over 15 rarely observed V segments, including chromosome 9 orphons, because counts were too low. When HLA alleles, especially DR and DQ, strongly co-occurred, TCR associations were difficult to assign to individual alleles. According to a later analysis, most CMV-associated TCR beta chains appeared to be HLA-restricted, and the HLA associations seemed to be driven largely by CMV exposure. In a later analysis, 16,951 TCR beta sequences were associated with specific HLA alleles at a false discovery rate of 0.05. A later analysis found that HLA-associated TCR beta chains were more clonally expanded and had lower generation probabilities than equally common non-associated chains. A later analysis found that TCR association rates varied across HLA loci, with DRB1 alleles showing the most associated TCRs and HLA-C alleles the fewest. Because HLA typing was unavailable for some donors at each locus, only the typed subset was used in association tests. The classifier was reported to diagnose cytomegalovirus status with high specificity and sensitivity in both the original and validation cohorts. In vitro tests confirmed that three of the cytomegalovirus-associated TCR beta chains recognize cytomegalovirus antigens. In a later analysis, several top co-occurrence clusters were reported to appear linked to parvovirus B19, influenza, CMV and Epstein-Barr virus. The study gave a list of 150 to 200 TCR beta chains associated with cytomegalovirus. A later genetic analysis reported fewer N-insertions in productive TCRs among donors in an Asian-associated ancestry cluster than the roughly 700-donor mean. An association between a missense DCLRE1C variant and V-gene and J-gene trimming of TCR beta chains was found in a later genetic analysis and replicated in an independent cohort. In an earlier analysis of 587 of the donors, most TCR beta V segments appeared in productive rearrangements about 87% or about 30% of the time, broadly matching IMGT annotations. In this cohort, only TCR beta chains were sequenced, and detectable features were limited by the absence of alpha or paired-chain data. Sequencing depth was assumed to be roughly uniform across donors in the presence/absence analyses, though that assumption may not hold. The only immune exposure information available for the cohort was CMV serostatus. A group of highly shared sequence variants was considered likely to be a technical artifact of the sequencing pipeline.

The cohort comprised 710 or so healthy bone marrow donors. All cohort members were sampled while nominally healthy, although unrecorded immune exposures were likely present. Of the approximately 670 cohort members, fewer than 300 had positive CMV serostatus and just over 350 had negative CMV serostatus, and CMV serostatus was not recorded for the donor. Every donor gave a peripheral blood sample, and the peripheral blood mononuclear cells from that sample were used for TCR beta sequencing. Genomic DNA was extracted from the blood cell samples with the Qiagen DNeasy Blood Extraction Kit. The TCR sequence derives from a human donor in good health. The source material was PBMCs.

This receptor carries the CDR3 CASSAQRGTYNEQFF. At the DNA level, the sequence is TGTGCCAGCAGCGCCCAGCGGGGAACCTACAATGAGCAGTTCTTC. The receptor chain draws on TRBV7-3 and TRBJ2-1, with 7 middle bases fitting TRBD2. The CDR3 numbers 15 residues from cysteine through phenylalanine. This entry keeps only the CDR3 DNA: 45 bases, framed from base 1. The germline V gene yields SGHTA for CDR1 and FQGTGA for CDR2. For this chain, trimming is 5 bases at the V end and 2 bases at the J end, and the number of junction bases without a gene match is 6.